The 3 T cell receptor beta chains presented below share a single source sample, sequenced in a study of OX40 agonist ivuxolimab in advanced cancers. TCRdb's copy holds only in-frame clones and misses some; the assay was immunoSEQ multiplex PCR. The sample lists about 50,000 clones; roughly 73% were seen once. Material: CD4+ or CD8+ T cells sorted from blood, obtained in a trial of the OX40 agonist ivuxolimab. All receptors derive from an adult with an advanced solid tumor such as melanoma, head and neck, liver or kidney cancer.

This chain links TRBV7-8 with TRBJ1-5; TRBD1 is a possible D gene (6 bases). The CDR3 consists of 15 residues. From germline, CDR1 is SGHVS and CDR2 FQNEAQ. Trimming removed 6 bases from V and 1 base from J, with 13 bases in between. CDR3 in DNA: TGTGCCAGCAGGACAGGAGAGGGGAGCAATCAGCCCCAGCATTTT. Its protein product is CASRTGEGSNQPQHF.

The chain links TRBV28 to TRBJ1-2, with 9 bases identical to TRBD1. This CDR3 comprises 13 residues. V was clipped by 9 bases and J by 3 bases; unmatched bases: 5. Per the germline V gene, CDR1 is MDHEN and CDR2 is SYDVKM. CDR3 residues: CASITGGDYGYTF. The CDR3 bases are TGTGCCAGTATAACAGGGGGCGACTATGGCTACACCTTC.

V gene TRBV6-5 combines with J gene TRBJ2-1; 9 nucleotides align to TRBD2. This CDR3 comprises 15 residues. V shed 6 bases and J 7 bases; nucleotides not matched to a gene: 10. The germline V gene encodes CDR1 MNHEY and CDR2 SVGAGI. CDR3 residues: CASRDMAGGVNEQFF. CDR3 DNA sequence: TGTGCCAGCAGGGATATGGCGGGAGGGGTTAATGAGCAGTTCTTC.